These 24 T cell receptor beta chains were sequenced from one sample in a study of cytomegalovirus exposure and HLA in healthy donors. The PCR was carried out with 60 Vbeta primers and 13 Jbeta primers. TCRdb keeps only in-frame clones here, not all; method: immunoSEQ multiplex PCR. The data contain about 200,000 clones, 82% of them seen just once; the ten biggest clones take up approximately 5.7%. Sequencing input: PBMCs. These receptors originate from a man aged 40-55 years in good health and CMV-seropositive.

This clone was counted only a few times. The rearrangement joins TRBV25-1 to TRBJ1-1; 8 bases agree with TRBD1. With 0 bases clipped from V and 8 bases from J, the junction kept 2 bases outside the gene matches. CDR3 length: 13 amino acids. Germline V CDR1 and CDR2: MGHDK, SYGVNS. The CDR3 DNA reads TGTGCCAGCAGTGAATATGGACAGGGAGAAGCTTTCTTT. Protein: CASSEYGQGEAFF. The full variable domain, its missing parts supplied by reference TRBV25-1 and TRBJ1-1, is EADIYQTPRYLVIGTGKKITLECSQTMGHDKMYWYQQDPGMELHLIHYSYGVNSTEKGDLSSESTVSRIRTEHFPLTLESARPSHTSQYLCASSEYGQGEAFFGQGTRLTVV.

The J gene is TRBJ2-1, the V gene TRBV19; 10 bases fit TRBD1. Germline V lookup: CDR1 LNHDA, CDR2 SQIVND (reference sequence). The CDR3 length is 17 residues. The ends lost 1 base at V and 3 bases at J; junction bases unmatched: 6. CDR3 sequence: CASSIGPRTGGYNEQFF. The CDR3 DNA reads TGTGCCAGTAGTATAGGACCCCGGACAGGGGGCTACAATGAGCAGTTCTTC.

V gene TRBV10-1 combines with J gene TRBJ2-5; weak D call: TRBD2 (5 bases). This CDR3 is 14 amino acids long. CDR1 is WNHNN, CDR2 SYGVQD, per germline (reference sequence). The ends were cut back, 4 bases at V and 9 bases at J, with 18 bases in the middle. CDR3 DNA: TGCGCCAGCAGTGGAGGGCAGCCGAGTACGGCCCAGTACTTC. The encoded protein is CASSGGQPSTAQYF.

This clone appeared a few times. The J gene is TRBJ2-2, the V gene TRBV10-3; D is unresolved. Germline-derived CDR1 and CDR2 are ENHRY and SYGVKD. V was trimmed by 3 bases and J by 3 bases, leaving 8 bases between them. This CDR3 contains 14 residues. CDR3 nucleotide sequence: TGTGCCATCAGTGATGCCGGAGACACCGGGGAGCTGTTTTTT. This gives the protein CAISDAGDTGELFF.

CDR3 DNA: TGTGCCAGCAGTCGACAGAGAAACTATGGCTACACCTTC. The encoded protein is CASSRQRNYGYTF. This chain links TRBV6-5 with TRBJ1-2, with D perhaps matching TRBD1 (5 bases). CDR1 MNHEY and CDR2 SVGAGI come from the germline V gene. V was cut by 5 bases and J by 2 bases, with 9 bases left in between. This CDR3 has 13 residues.

This clone has just a few counts. This chain connects TRBV18 to TRBJ1-5; 9 bases agree with TRBD1. Trimming cost V 5 bases and J 4 bases; bases outside gene matches: 3. The CDR3 sequence is 14 residues long. Germline V gene data show CDR1 as KGHSH and CDR2 as LQKENI. The CDR3 DNA sequence: TGTGCCAGCTCATCCGGGACAGGGAATCAGCCCCAGCATTTT. This encodes CASSSGTGNQPQHF.

This clone was detected a few times. The V and J genes are TRBV19 and TRBJ2-1; 14 nucleotides match TRBD2. Losses at the gene ends were 3 bases for V and 7 bases for J; bases not matched to a gene: 14. The CDR3 covers 19 residues. CDR1 is LNHDA and CDR2 is SQIVND in the germline V gene (reference sequence). CDR3 bases: TGTGCCAGTAGTATTTGGTTAGGCGGGACTAGCGGGAGTGGGAATGAGCAGTTCTTC. Translating it yields CASSIWLGGTSGSGNEQFF.

The chain carries TRBV5-1 and TRBJ1-5; TRBD1 agrees at 8 bases. Unmatched junction bases numbered 11, after V lost 4 bases and J lost 2 bases. CDR1 is SGHRS and CDR2 is YFSETQ in the germline V gene. The CDR3 sequence is 17 residues long. The CDR3 loop is CASSLGQAERGNQPQHF. The CDR3 region has the DNA TGCGCCAGCAGCCTGGGACAGGCGGAACGGGGCAATCAGCCCCAGCATTTT.

The rearrangement links TRBV7-9 to TRBJ2-2; D is ambiguous. CDR1 is SEHNR and CDR2 is FQNEAQ in the germline V gene (reference sequence). The CDR3 extends over 12 amino acids. Deletions cut 5 bases from V and 6 bases from J, with 7 bases between. CDR3 region: CASSPVSGELFF. The CDR3 coding sequence is TGTGCCAGCAGCCCAGTCTCCGGGGAGCTGTTTTTT.

In its sample, this clone was seen once. V gene TRBV6-5 combines with J gene TRBJ1-3; possibly TRBD1 for D (5 bases). Germline assignment: CDR1 MNHEY and CDR2 SVGAGI. The CDR3 runs to 15 residues. V lost 4 bases to trimming and J lost 0 bases, with 10 bases between them. The chain's CDR3 is CASSLGGSSGNTIYF. CDR3 coding DNA: TGTGCCAGCAGTTTGGGGGGAAGCTCTGGAAACACCATATATTTT.

This sequence joins TRBV7-7 and TRBJ2-1, with 7 bases fitting TRBD1. In germline, CDR1 is SSHAT, CDR2 FNYEAQ (reference sequence). CDR3 length: 15 amino acids. V trimming: 1 base; J trimming: 4 bases; junction bases outside the gene matches: 4. The CDR3 reads CASSLVQGSYNEQFF. As DNA, the CDR3 is TGTGCCAGCAGCTTAGTACAGGGGAGTTACAATGAGCAGTTCTTC.

The chain has TRBV13 and TRBJ2-1; 7 nucleotides agree with TRBD2. From germline, CDR1 is PRHDT and CDR2 FYEKMQ (reference sequence). V was clipped by 5 bases and J by 0 bases; unmatched bases: 7. This CDR3 comprises 16 residues. The CDR3 spells CASSPEGEGSYNEQFF. The CDR3 DNA reads TGTGCCAGCAGCCCAGAAGGGGAGGGCTCCTACAATGAGCAGTTCTTC.

The chain uses TRBV19 and TRBJ2-1; D call uncertain. CDR1 and CDR2 (germline): LNHDA, SQIVND (reference sequence). The CDR3 covers 13 residues. Between the trimmed V and J ends, which lost 6 bases and 0 bases, there was a span of 6 bases. In DNA, the CDR3 is TGTGCCAGTAGGTACAGCTCCTACAATGAGCAGTTCTTC. Translated, it gives CASRYSSYNEQFF.

This clone was recorded a few times. The chain recombines TRBV7-9 with TRBJ1-2, with a possible D match to TRBD1 (5 bases). Per germline, CDR1 SEHNR and CDR2 FQNEAQ (reference sequence). The CDR3 runs 14 residues. V was trimmed by 5 bases and J by 4 bases, leaving 14 bases between them. CDR3 coding DNA: TGTGCCAGCAGCCTTATTGGGGGGGTCTATGGCTACACCTTC. Protein product: CASSLIGGVYGYTF.

The chain has TRBV12-5 and TRBJ1-5; TRBD1 might be the D (5 bases). The germline V gene encodes CDR1 LGHNT and CDR2 FRNRAP. CDR3 length equals 14 residues. V was pared by 10 bases and J by 4 bases, with 17 bases between. The CDR3 sequence is CANGGETRNQPQHF. The DNA for the CDR3 is TGTGCTAACGGGGGGGAGACACGTAATCAGCCCCAGCATTTT.

This clone has just one count. The genes are TRBV6-6 and TRBJ1-1; D uncertain. Germline assignment: CDR1 MNHNY and CDR2 SVGAGI (reference sequence). V was trimmed by 7 bases and J by 3 bases, leaving 12 bases between them. CDR3 length: 13 residues. Here the CDR3 DNA reads TGTGCCAGCACTTTCACGGGGTACACTGAAGCTTTCTTT. Translating it yields CASTFTGYTEAFF.

The chain carries TRBV7-9 and TRBJ2-7, with TRBD1 identical over 10 bases. The CDR3 totals 17 residues. CDR1 is SEHNR, CDR2 FQNEAQ, per germline (reference sequence). V was clipped by 6 bases and J by 4 bases; unmatched bases: 15. The CDR3 here is CASSSTRSGTGVYEQYF. In DNA, the CDR3 is TGTGCCAGCAGTTCCACTCGGTCCGGGACAGGGGTTTACGAGCAGTACTTC.

V is TRBV2 and J is TRBJ1-5; D uncertain. The CDR3 consists of 14 residues. Trimming removed 4 bases from V and 2 bases from J, with 9 bases in between. Per the germline V gene, CDR1 is SNHLY and CDR2 is FYNNEI. For the CDR3, the DNA is TGTGCCAGCAGTGCAAGCACCCGCAATCAGCCCCAGCATTTT. Translation: CASSASTRNQPQHF.

The chain employs TRBV7-2 and TRBJ2-7; maybe TRBD1 (6 bases). In germline, CDR1 is SGHTA, CDR2 FQGNSA. Trimming shortened V by 1 base and J by 5 bases, and 15 bases separated the two germline ends. The CDR3 spans 15 residues. The CDR3 DNA is TGTGCCAGCAGCTTAGTCTGGTCTGGGGGCAACGAGCAGTACTTC. It codes for CASSLVWSGGNEQYF. The variable domain in full, completed from reference TRBV7-2 and TRBJ2-7, reads GAGVSQSPSNKVTEKGKDVELRCDPISGHTALYWYRQSLGQGLEFLIYFQGNSAPDKSGLPSDRFSAERTGGSVSTLTIQRTQQEDSAVYLCASSLVWSGGNEQYFGPGTRLTVT.

The CDR3 bases are TGTGCCAGTAGTATTCCGGGACAGGGATCCTACGAGCAGTACTTC. Protein product: CASSIPGQGSYEQYF. This chain uses TRBV19 with TRBJ2-7, with 9 bases matching TRBD1. This CDR3 region has 15 residues. V shed 3 bases and J 1 base; nucleotides not matched to a gene: 4. Germline values: CDR1 LNHDA, CDR2 SQIVND (reference sequence).

This sequence joins TRBV15 and TRBJ2-1; TRBD2 agrees at 7 bases. CDR1 and CDR2 (germline): LNHNV, YYDKDF (reference sequence). V was pared by 3 bases and J by 3 bases, with 2 bases of the junction left unmatched. The CDR3 consists of 14 residues. CDR3 coding DNA: TGTGCCACCAGCAGGACTAGCAGCTACAATGAGCAGTTCTTC. Amino acids: CATSRTSSYNEQFF.

The DNA of the CDR3 is TGTGCCAGCAGCCCTAGGACACGTATACACAATGAGCAGTTCTTC. Translating gives CASSPRTRIHNEQFF. The chain uses TRBV5-6 and TRBJ2-1, with D possibly TRBD1 on 5 matching bases. This CDR3 has 15 amino acids. Trimming left V 4 bases short and J 5 bases short, with 16 bases between. Germline V CDR1 and CDR2: SGHDT, YYEEEE.

The genes are TRBV27 and TRBJ1-1, with 8 nucleotides matching TRBD1. V shed 5 bases, J shed 2 bases, and the junction held 7 bases outside the gene matches. Germline-derived CDR1 and CDR2 are MNHEY and SMNVEV (reference sequence). The CDR3 is made up of 15 amino acids. The CDR3 DNA reads TGTGCCAGCAGTCCAACCACAGGGGGTAACACTGAAGCTTTCTTT. It yields the protein CASSPTTGGNTEAFF.

CDR3 amino acids: CASSPSGHTNQPQHF. CDR3 DNA sequence: TGTGCCAGCAGCCCATCGGGACACACCAATCAGCCCCAGCATTTT. The J gene is TRBJ1-5, the V gene TRBV11-2; a possible D gene is TRBD1 (6 bases). Per the germline V gene, CDR1 is SGHAT and CDR2 is FQNNGV. V gave up 5 bases and J gave up 3 bases, with 14 bases separating them. CDR3 length: 15 amino acids.